The 27 T cell receptor beta chains listed next were all sequenced from one sample in a study of cytomegalovirus exposure and HLA in healthy donors. This PCR relied on a set of 60 Vbeta primers and 13 Jbeta primers. Here immunoSEQ multiplex PCR was the method, and the copy in TCRdb shows in-frame clones only, minus some. Of approximately 300,000 clones listed, approximately 80% were seen once; the top ten hold about 0.3%. Sequencing was carried out using PBMCs. Receptors originate from a girl aged 2 to 9 in good health and CMV-seronegative.

A few counts support this clone. The V gene is TRBV11-2, the J gene TRBJ2-1; perhaps TRBD2 as D (6 bases). The germline V gene encodes CDR1 SGHAT and CDR2 FQNNGV. Trimming pared 5 bases from V and 0 bases from J, leaving 14 bases between. The CDR3 is 16 residues long. The CDR3 loop reads CASSPSAGSSYNEQFF. The CDR3 nucleotides read TGTGCCAGCAGCCCGTCAGCCGGGAGCTCCTACAATGAGCAGTTCTTC.

Comments on this clone: This specimen includes other DNA sequences encoding the same CDR3. The chain carries TRBV5-1 and TRBJ2-5; 11 nucleotides align to TRBD2. The germline V gene encodes CDR1 SGHRS and CDR2 YFSETQ. The CDR3 contains 15 residues. J gave up 2 bases and V 4 bases, and 4 bases lay outside the gene matches. CDR3 sequence reads: CASSPGTSGQETQYF. As DNA, the CDR3 is TGCGCCAGCAGCCCCGGGACTAGCGGACAAGAGACCCAGTACTTC.

This CDR3 is CASSSGEQEAFF. The CDR3 nucleotides are TGTGCCAGCTCCTCCGGGGAACAGGAAGCTTTCTTT. The chain recombines TRBV18 with TRBJ1-1; no clear D gene. With 6 bases removed from V and 8 bases from J, the gap between germline ends came to 13 bases. This CDR3 comprises 12 residues. CDR1 is KGHSH and CDR2 is LQKENI in the germline V gene.

This clone appeared a few times. The same CDR3 is also encoded by other DNA sequences in this sample. This chain uses TRBV28 with TRBJ1-1; TRBD1 might be the D (5 bases). CDR1 and CDR2 (germline): MDHEN, SYDVKM. This CDR3 has 14 residues. V lost 4 bases and J lost 4, with 13 bases in between. The CDR3 is CASSSRTGGTEAFF. CDR3 sequence (DNA): TGTGCCAGCAGTTCACGGACGGGGGGCACTGAAGCTTTCTTT.

This chain connects TRBV14 to TRBJ1-6; TRBD1 matches 7 bases. This CDR3 spans 15 amino acids. Looked up from germline, CDR1 is SGHDN and CDR2 is FVKESK. The J segment lost 8 bases and the V segment lost 1 base, leaving 5 bases of the junction unmatched. This CDR3 is CASSQVGTVDSPLHF. The CDR3 bases are TGTGCCAGCAGCCAAGTCGGGACAGTTGATTCACCCCTCCACTTT. The variable domain in full, with the rest retrieved from reference TRBV14 and TRBJ1-6, is EAGVTQFPSHSVIEKGQTVTLRCDPISGHDNLYWYRRVMGKEIKFLLHFVKESKQDESGMPNNRFLAERTGGTYSTLKVQPAELEDSGVYFCASSQVGTVDSPLHFGNGTRLTVT.

This clone was seen a handful of times. The gene calls are TRBV10-2 and TRBJ2-3; 8 nucleotides align to TRBD2. This CDR3 has 18 amino acids. V trimming: 7 bases; J trimming: 3 bases; junction bases outside the gene matches: 18. Per the germline V gene, CDR1 is WSHSY and CDR2 is SAAADI. The CDR3 sequence is CASMNLSPAGGGTDTQYF. CDR3 in DNA: TGCGCCAGCATGAATTTGTCACCCGCGGGAGGTGGGACAGATACGCAGTATTTT.

In DNA, the CDR3 is TGTGCCACCAGCAGAGGAGGAGCGGGACAATTCAGCTCCTACGAGCAGTACTTC. The encoded protein is CATSRGGAGQFSSYEQYF. V gene TRBV15 combines with J gene TRBJ2-5, with D perhaps matching TRBD2 (7 bases). The J call may be incorrect, as the DNA end agrees better with TRBJ2-7. Germline V lookup: CDR1 LNHNV, CDR2 YYDKDF (reference sequence). CDR3 length equals 18 residues.

In its sample, this clone was seen a few times. This rearrangement joins TRBV19 to TRBJ1-2; the D is unclear. V shed 5 bases and J shed 5 bases, with 15 bases lying between them. The length of the CDR3 is 14 residues. CDR1 LNHDA and CDR2 SQIVND come from the germline V gene (reference sequence). DNA of the CDR3: TGTGCCAGTAGTGCGGTGGCGGTACTTTATGGCTACACCTTC. Translated: CASSAVAVLYGYTF.

In the case of this clone: It is unclear where the CDR3 begins or ends on the DNA, so no DNA is shown, and the CDR3 is as TCRdb lists it. This sequence joins TRBV19 and TRBJ2-6; TRBD2, as called in the table, went unchecked against the DNA. Germline V gives CDR1 LNHDA, CDR2 SQIVND (reference sequence). The CDR3 is 20 amino acids in total, end residues counted. CDR3 residues: CASSILALNRGSSGANVLTF.

The gene calls are TRBV2 and TRBJ2-7; 9 bases agree with TRBD1. The germline V gene has CDR1 SNHLY and CDR2 FYNNEI. Trimming took 8 bases from V and 3 from J; bases not matched to a gene: 14. CDR3 size: 16 residues. The DNA of the CDR3 is TGTGCCAGCGGGGGGAAGGGGGGACAGGGACGCTACGAGCAGTACTTC. Translated, it gives CASGGKGGQGRYEQYF.

This clone was counted between two and nine times. The V gene is TRBV25-1, the J gene TRBJ1-4, with 8 bases aligning to TRBD1. Per the germline V gene, CDR1 is MGHDK and CDR2 is SYGVNS. Trimming removed 2 bases from V and 8 bases from J; junction bases left unmatched: 4. There are 14 residues in the CDR3. The CDR3 sequence: CASSEDYRGEKLFF. DNA for the CDR3: TGTGCCAGCAGTGAAGACTACAGGGGGGAAAAACTGTTTTTT.

V and J are TRBV27 and TRBJ2-3; possibly TRBD2 for D (6 bases). Looked up from germline, CDR1 is MNHEY and CDR2 is SMNVEV (reference sequence). The CDR3 covers 13 residues. V was clipped by 3 bases and J by 3 bases, with 7 bases between them. CDR3 DNA sequence: TGTGCCAGCAGTTTGCGGGGAACAGATACGCAGTATTTT. Protein sequence: CASSLRGTDTQYF.

There are a few counts of this clone. V usage is TRBV27 and J usage is TRBJ1-1; D is possibly TRBD1 (6 bases). The CDR3 extends over 15 amino acids. V was shortened by 0 bases and J by 6 bases, with 14 bases between the two germline ends. CDR1 and CDR2 from the germline V gene are MNHEY and SMNVEV (reference sequence). The CDR3 sequence is CASSLSTGSGAEAFF. CDR3 sequence (DNA): TGTGCCAGCAGTTTATCTACAGGGTCAGGGGCTGAAGCTTTCTTT.

The V call is TRBV9, the J call TRBJ2-3; 11 bases align to TRBD2. J gave up 2 bases and V 2 bases, and 10 bases lay outside the gene matches. CDR3 length equals 18 residues. Looked up from germline, CDR1 is SGDLS and CDR2 is YYNGEE. CDR3 DNA: TGTGCCAGCAGCGTGGGGCTAGCGGGAGGCTTCCTCACAGATACGCAGTATTTT. As protein: CASSVGLAGGFLTDTQYF.

The chain has TRBV13 and TRBJ1-1; D is uncertain. The CDR3 runs 14 residues. The ends were cut back, 7 bases at V and 1 base at J, with 13 bases in the middle. Per the germline V gene, CDR1 is PRHDT and CDR2 is FYEKMQ (reference sequence). The CDR3 region is CASKGDQRNTEAFF. The CDR3 nucleotides are TGTGCCAGCAAGGGAGATCAGAGGAACACTGAAGCTTTCTTT.

In this sample, this clone turned up a few times. V is TRBV7-9 and J is TRBJ2-2, with D perhaps matching TRBD1 (6 bases). Germline CDR1 SEHNR, CDR2 FQNEAQ (reference sequence). The CDR3 loop spans 12 amino acids. Trimming took off 9 bases at V and 6 bases at J, with 11 bases between the two ends. The CDR3 coding sequence is TGTGCCAGTGACAGGCCTCCCGGGGAGCTGTTTTTT. This gives the protein CASDRPPGELFF. Supplemented by reference TRBV7-9 and TRBJ2-2, the full variable domain reads DTGVSQNPRHKITKRGQNVTFRCDPISEHNRLYWYRQTLGQGPEFLTYFQNEAQLEKSRLLSDRFSAERPKGSFSTLEIQRTEQGDSAMYLCASDRPPGELFFGEGSRLTVL.

This clone has only a few counts. The gene calls are TRBV28 and TRBJ1-6; D uncertain. The CDR3 runs to 12 residues. Per germline, CDR1 MDHEN and CDR2 SYDVKM. V lost 7 bases, J lost 9 bases, and 10 bases lay in between. The CDR3: CASTSWPSPLHF. The CDR3 nucleotides read TGTGCCAGCACCTCCTGGCCTTCACCCCTCCACTTT. The full variable domain, with the rest looked up from reference TRBV28 and TRBJ1-6, is DVKVTQSSRYLVKRTGEKVFLECVQDMDHENMFWYRQDPGLGLRLIYFSYDVKMKEKGDIPEGYSVSREKKERFSLILESASTNQTSMYLCASTSWPSPLHFGNGTRLTVT.

This clone occurred once. The chain employs TRBV27 and TRBJ1-1; unclear D gene. Germline lookup yields CDR1 MNHEY and CDR2 SMNVEV (reference sequence). The CDR3 contains 14 residues. The V gene lost 3 bases and the J gene lost 5 bases, with 13 bases spanning the gap. This CDR3 is CASSFGGSRTEAFF. The CDR3 DNA sequence: TGTGCCAGCAGTTTTGGAGGTTCGCGGACTGAAGCTTTCTTT.

This chain joins TRBV6-4 and TRBJ1-4, with D possibly being TRBD1 (5 bases). V was trimmed by 6 bases and J by 2 bases, leaving 10 bases between them. The germline V gene has CDR1 MRHNA and CDR2 SNTAGT. The CDR3 sequence is 14 residues long. CDR3 amino acids: CASSPTATNEKLFF. The DNA for the CDR3 is TGTGCCAGCAGCCCGACAGCGACTAATGAAAAACTGTTTTTT.

This chain uses TRBV29-1 with TRBJ2-1; 7 positions agree with TRBD2. In germline, CDR1 is SQVTM, CDR2 ANQGSEA. After removal of 4 bases from V and 3 bases from J, the junction contained 15 bases not matched to a gene. This CDR3 has 17 residues. CDR3 sequence: CSVAGGLSSGYYNEQFF. CDR3 DNA sequence: TGCAGCGTTGCCGGGGGACTGAGTAGCGGGTACTACAATGAGCAGTTCTTC.

The chain is built from TRBV6-5 and TRBJ2-7, with D possibly TRBD2 on 6 matching bases. Trimming removed 8 bases from V and 1 base from J, with 15 bases in between. This CDR3 is built from 14 residues. Germline CDR1 is MNHEY and CDR2 is SVGAGI. In DNA, the CDR3 is TGTGCCAGCCTCGGAGGGTACCCATCCTACGAGCAGTACTTC. Translating gives CASLGGYPSYEQYF.

This sequence joins TRBV27 and TRBJ1-6; a weak D match, TRBD1 (5 bases). Germline CDR1 MNHEY, CDR2 SMNVEV (reference sequence). Trimming cost V 6 bases and J 9 bases, with 9 bases left between them. CDR3 length equals 12 residues. The DNA of the CDR3 is TGTGCCAGCAGACAGGTCGGTTCACCCCTCCACTTT. Translation: CASRQVGSPLHF.

This clone was found once. In DNA, the CDR3 is TGTGCCAGTAGTATGGGGGGGGATCAGCCCCAGCATTTT. Protein: CASSMGGDQPQHF. The chain is built from TRBV19 and TRBJ1-5; D perhaps matches TRBD1 (5 bases). V lost 3 bases and J 5 bases, leaving 8 bases between the germline ends. CDR3 length equals 13 residues. CDR1 LNHDA and CDR2 SQIVND come from the germline V gene (reference sequence).

This clone has only a few counts. J is TRBJ1-2 and V is TRBV28; D is uncertain. V lost 5 bases and J lost 5, with 12 bases in between. Per the germline V gene, CDR1 is MDHEN and CDR2 is SYDVKM. The CDR3 extends over 13 amino acids. CDR3 sequence reads: CASSPSDFYGYTF. DNA of the CDR3: TGTGCCAGCAGTCCGTCGGACTTTTATGGCTACACCTTC.

The chain links TRBV28 to TRBJ2-7; tentatively, D is TRBD1 (5 bases). The V end lost 3 bases, the J end lost 2 bases, and 14 bases lay between the germline ends. CDR3 length equals 15 residues. Germline V CDR1 and CDR2: MDHEN, SYDVKM. The CDR3 DNA reads TGTGCCAGCAGTTTGAGATGGACACGGCCCTACGAGCAGTACTTC. This encodes CASSLRWTRPYEQYF.

The rearrangement links TRBV5-4 to TRBJ1-3; 9 bases match TRBD1. Per the germline V gene, CDR1 is SGHNT and CDR2 is YYREEE (reference sequence). This CDR3 region has 14 residues. Trimming removed 5 bases from V and 4 bases from J; junction bases left unmatched: 4. CDR3 in amino acids: CASRPQGAGNTIYF. CDR3 bases: TGTGCCAGCAGGCCACAGGGGGCAGGAAACACCATATATTTT.

The rearrangement links TRBV25-1 to TRBJ2-7, with TRBD2 identical over 10 bases. The V and J ends lost 5 bases and 7 bases, in that order; junction bases with no gene match: 8. The CDR3 loop spans 14 amino acids. CDR1 MGHDK and CDR2 SYGVNS come from the germline V gene. The chain's CDR3 is CASSQSGRAGEQYF. The DNA of the CDR3 is TGTGCCAGCAGTCAGAGCGGGAGGGCCGGTGAGCAGTACTTC.